This T cell receptor (beta chain) comes out of a study of blood T cells in healthy people across ages. Study-level background: With template switching, about one barcoded beta molecule was captured per two T cells.

Germline lookup yields CDR1 MDHEN and CDR2 SYDVKM. The CDR3 covers 13 residues. Donor samples were obtained from healthy Caucasian individuals from Russia, aged roughly 6 to 90. Investigators took approximately 9.4 milliliters of peripheral blood from every donor. Overall study results and limits: A strong correlation was seen between TCR beta diversity and naive T cell percentage.

Sample-barcoded 5' priming and a J-beta primer mix drove a second PCR of about 7 to 11 cycles. In TCRdb, the 5' RACE reads were re-called with MiXCR into one record per CDR3 protein. The table lists about 1.6 million distinct CDR3 sequences, roughly a third of them singletons. Worth noting for this clonotype: Its antigen is undetermined. A read error may account for a junction end that differs from germline.

The sample was blood. The sequence came from a woman in her 30s in good health. The V and J genes are TRBV28 and TRBJ1-1; D possibly corresponds to TRBD1 (6 bases). CDR3 sequence: CASHTLGDTEAFF. DNA of the CDR3: TGTGCCAGCCACACCCTCGGGGACACCGAAGCTTTCTTT.